Shown below are 18 T cell receptor beta chains from a single sample sequenced in a study of cytomegalovirus exposure and HLA in healthy donors (dated by TCRdb to the late 2010s). Libraries were constructed by the immunoSEQ multiplex PCR assay. A mixture of 60 forward primers for TCR Vbeta segments and 13 reverse primers for TCR Jbeta segments was used in the multiplex PCR. As stored in TCRdb, this immuneACCESS dataset retains in-frame rearrangements with V and J assigned. A fraction of the clones does not appear; measured against another copy, unresolved V genes explain less than half of the discrepancy, and the remainder lacks a known reason. The sample includes 100,000 to 150,000 clones, with about two thirds observed a single time. The ten biggest clones cover about 2.7% of the sample. Input material: PBMCs. These receptors all come from a woman aged 55-70 years in good health and CMV-seropositive.

This sequence joins TRBV12-5 and TRBJ2-1, with TRBD2 as a possible D gene (6 bases). CDR3 length: 13 residues. V was trimmed by 4 bases and J by 10 bases, leaving 14 bases between them. Germline CDR1 LGHNT, CDR2 FRNRAP. CDR3 coding DNA: TGTGCTAGTGGTTCCCGACTAGACGGCGAGCAGTTCTTC. Translated, it gives CASGSRLDGEQFF.

This clone has a handful of counts. The gene calls are TRBV9 and TRBJ1-5; 7 nucleotides agree with TRBD1. CDR1 is SGDLS, CDR2 YYNGEE, per germline. Trimming took 3 bases from V and 1 from J; bases not matched to a gene: 4. This CDR3 is 15 amino acids long. The CDR3 coding sequence is TGTGCCAGCAGCGGGGGACAGCAAAGCAATCAGCCCCAGCATTTT. Encoded protein: CASSGGQQSNQPQHF.

The CDR3 sequence is CASSDEHGSVAFF. The CDR3 coding sequence is TGTGCCAGCAGTGACGAGCACGGGTCTGTCGCTTTCTTT. V is TRBV6-4 and J is TRBJ1-1; no reliable D call. This CDR3 region has 13 residues. The germline V and J ends were trimmed by 2 bases and 11 bases, with 15 bases remaining between them. The germline V gene encodes CDR1 MRHNA and CDR2 SNTAGT.

This clone has only a few counts. The J gene is TRBJ2-2, the V gene TRBV9, with D tentatively TRBD2 (5 bases). Germline values: CDR1 SGDLS, CDR2 YYNGEE. The CDR3 runs to 15 residues. With 0 bases removed from V and 0 bases from J, the gap between germline ends came to 6 bases. The CDR3 region has the DNA TGTGCCAGCAGCGTAGCCGGGGCGAACACCGGGGAGCTGTTTTTT. Translated: CASSVAGANTGELFF.

This clone was counted between two and nine times. This chain connects TRBV6-5 to TRBJ2-3; TRBD2 is a possible D gene (5 bases). The germline V and J ends were trimmed by 5 bases and 3 bases, with 12 bases remaining between them. The CDR3 runs 14 residues. Germline-derived CDR1 and CDR2 are MNHEY and SVGAGI. The CDR3 bases are TGTGCCAGCAGTCTCTGGGGAGCGACAGATACGCAGTATTTT. Translation: CASSLWGATDTQYF.

The chain has TRBV10-1 and TRBJ1-1, with 9 bases lining up with TRBD1. This CDR3 is 14 amino acids long. V dropped 4 bases and J dropped 4; count of bases not matched to a gene: 4. Looked up from germline, CDR1 is WNHNN and CDR2 is SYGVQD (reference sequence). The CDR3 loop is CASSGGQGTTEAFF. The CDR3 DNA reads TGCGCCAGCAGTGGGGGACAGGGTACCACTGAAGCTTTCTTT.

The CDR3 here is CASSSYSIPGLADYEQYF. The CDR3 nucleotides are TGCGCCAGCTCCTCTTATTCCATCCCGGGACTAGCGGATTACGAGCAGTACTTC. The rearrangement joins TRBV5-1 to TRBJ2-7, with 11 positions matching TRBD2. Unmatched junction bases numbered 19, after V lost 7 bases and J lost 4 bases. Germline V gene sequence: CDR1 SGHRS, CDR2 YFSETQ. This CDR3 spans 18 amino acids. The full variable domain, rest sourced from reference TRBV5-1 and TRBJ2-7, is KAGVTQTPRYLIKTRGQQVTLSCSPISGHRSVSWYQQTPGQGLQFLFEYFSETQRNKGNFPGRFSGRQFSNSRSEMNVSTLELGDSALYLCASSSYSIPGLADYEQYFGPGTRLTVT.

This clone was observed a few times. V usage is TRBV19 and J usage is TRBJ1-3; the D is unclear. Per the germline V gene, CDR1 is LNHDA and CDR2 is SQIVND (reference sequence). The CDR3 contains 11 residues. V was trimmed by 9 bases and J by 4 bases, leaving 7 bases between them. CDR3 amino acids: CASSQGNTIYF. In DNA form, the CDR3 reads TGTGCCAGCTCCCAGGGAAACACCATATATTTT. Supplemented by reference TRBV19 and TRBJ1-3, the full variable domain reads DGGITQSPKYLFRKEGQNVTLSCEQNLNHDAMYWYRQDPGQGLRLIYYSQIVNDFQKGDIAEGYSVSREKKESFPLTVTSAQKNPTAFYLCASSQGNTIYFGEGSWLTVV.

This clone has just one count. The chain carries TRBV7-9 and TRBJ2-5, with 10 positions matching TRBD1. After removal of 4 bases from V and 2 bases from J, the junction contained 7 bases not matched to a gene. The CDR3 is made up of 16 amino acids. Germline values: CDR1 SEHNR, CDR2 FQNEAQ (reference sequence). This CDR3 reads CASSSWTGGLQETQYF. CDR3 DNA sequence: TGTGCCAGCAGCTCCTGGACAGGGGGATTACAAGAGACCCAGTACTTC.

The chain recombines TRBV11-2 with TRBJ1-4, with TRBD1 identical over 8 bases. From germline, CDR1 is SGHAT and CDR2 FQNNGV. The CDR3 covers 15 residues. V dropped 1 base and J dropped 8; count of bases not matched to a gene: 6. CDR3 region: CASSLARGPGEKLFF. The CDR3 coding sequence is TGTGCCAGCAGCTTAGCCAGGGGGCCGGGGGAAAAACTGTTTTTT.

The chain combines TRBV19 with TRBJ1-2; 9 bases fit TRBD1. Trimming removed 5 bases from V and 4 bases from J; junction bases left unmatched: 5. The CDR3 runs 14 residues. CDR1 is LNHDA and CDR2 is SQIVND in the germline V gene (reference sequence). CDR3 DNA: TGTGCCAGTAGTGCGGACAGGGGCGTCTATGGCTACACCTTC. This translates into CASSADRGVYGYTF.

The gene calls are TRBV9 and TRBJ1-3; TRBD1 might be the D (5 bases). The CDR3 length is 16 residues. Germline assignment: CDR1 SGDLS and CDR2 YYNGEE. V was pared by 2 bases and J by 4 bases, with 16 bases between. CDR3 amino acids: CASSVGAGLHGNTIYF. DNA of the CDR3: TGTGCCAGCAGCGTTGGAGCAGGGCTTCACGGAAACACCATATATTTT.

This clone was recorded only once. This chain uses TRBV23-1 with TRBJ1-4, with 9 bases aligning to TRBD1. TRBV23-1 has ORF status, its function being uncertain. Trimming at V came to 2 bases and at J to 2 bases, leaving 18 bases not matched to a gene. The CDR3 length is 21 residues. CDR3 region: CASSQTAGLDRGFGTNEKLFF. In DNA, the CDR3 is TGCGCCAGCAGTCAAACCGCGGGCCTTGACAGGGGGTTCGGGACTAATGAAAAACTGTTTTTT.

Note on this clone: This sample includes further DNA sequences coding for the same CDR3. The CDR3 region is CASSRNSHSGANVLTF. The CDR3 DNA reads TGTGCCAGCAGCCGAAACAGCCACTCTGGGGCCAACGTCCTGACTTTC. The V call is TRBV27, the J call TRBJ2-6; D uncertain. Germline lookup yields CDR1 MNHEY and CDR2 SMNVEV (reference sequence). V gave up 6 bases and J gave up 0 bases, with 12 bases separating them. This CDR3 spans 16 amino acids.

This clone was recorded once. The chain employs TRBV6-5 and TRBJ2-7; no clear D gene. CDR3 length equals 13 residues. The germline CDR1 and CDR2 sequences are MNHEY and SVGAGI. V lost 3 bases and J 4 bases, leaving 10 bases between the germline ends. The CDR3 spells CASSYGQFYEQYF. Here the CDR3 DNA reads TGTGCCAGCAGTTATGGGCAGTTTTACGAGCAGTACTTC.

The chain links TRBV18 to TRBJ1-2; D remains ambiguous. V was clipped by 5 bases and J by 6 bases, with 10 bases between them. This CDR3 region has 12 residues. Germline lookup yields CDR1 KGHSH and CDR2 LQKENI. Here the CDR3 reads CASSVSGDGYTF. Written as DNA, the CDR3 is TGTGCCAGCTCAGTTTCCGGTGATGGCTACACCTTC.

The rearrangement links TRBV7-2 to TRBJ2-7, with 8 bases matching TRBD2. V lost 5 bases to trimming and J lost 8 bases; unmatched junction nucleotides: 8. The CDR3 is 13 residues long. Germline V gene lookup returns CDR1 SGHTA and CDR2 FQGNSA. DNA of the CDR3: TGTGCCAGCAGCCTCGGGGGGGGAGGACAGCAGTACTTC. Residues: CASSLGGGGQQYF. The full variable domain, with the rest looked up from reference TRBV7-2 and TRBJ2-7, is GAGVSQSPSNKVTEKGKDVELRCDPISGHTALYWYRQSLGQGLEFLIYFQGNSAPDKSGLPSDRFSAERTGGSVSTLTIQRTQQEDSAVYLCASSLGGGGQQYFGPGTRLTVT.

This rearrangement joins TRBV2 to TRBJ2-2; D perhaps matches TRBD2 (6 bases). CDR1 and CDR2 from the germline V gene are SNHLY and FYNNEI. The CDR3 spans 15 residues. Trimming removed 7 bases at V and 4 bases at J, with 16 bases between. The CDR3 sequence: CASKSGEIVTGELFF. As DNA, the CDR3 is TGTGCCAGCAAGTCGGGGGAGATCGTCACCGGGGAGCTGTTTTTT. Full variable domain (remainder filled in from reference TRBV2 and TRBJ2-2): EPEVTQTPSHQVTQMGQEVILRCVPISNHLYFYWYRQILGQKVEFLVSFYNNEISEKSEIFDDQFSVERPDGSNFTLKIRSTKLEDSAMYFCASKSGEIVTGELFFGEGSRLTVL.